This TCR beta chain was documented in a study of tumor-infiltrating lymphocytes in primary liver carcinoma listed by TCRdb under 2017. With respect to the entire study: Hepatocellular carcinoma (four) or combined HCC and intrahepatic cholangiocarcinoma (one) was present in the five patients, who were three men and two women aged 30 to 69 years. Tumors of the five patients were stage T1-T3 N0M0 with maximum diameters of about 4.2 to 10 cm. Roughly 3.5 to 7.5 million productive TCRbeta reads were obtained per sample, and no significant difference in read depth was found between tissue types. The study combined TCRbeta repertoire sequencing, expression microarrays and whole-exome sequencing across five regions of each liver tumor, with adjacent normal tissue and blood. A total of 35 or so specimens from 5 patients went through TCRbeta repertoire sequencing, namely 25 tumor regions, 5 adjacent noncancerous liver tissues and 5 peripheral blood samples. To link TCRbeta repertoire diversity to the local molecular phenotype, the 25 tumor region samples were profiled with Agilent mRNA microarrays. Technical replicate repertoires showed high reproducibility, with mean shared-clone rates around 0.9 and correlation coefficients above 0.95. Points the paper makes about the study in general: Since the samples were bulk and unsorted, there was no way to compare CD4+ and CD8+ T cell repertoires. The study included only five patients, and the authors note findings should be validated in a larger study. Only roughly 8-25% of top clones appeared in all five regions of a tumor, which suggests that tumor-infiltrating T cells are spatially heterogeneous. Repertoire overlap was found to be higher between tumor regions (mean roughly 35%) than between tumor-adjacent (roughly 17%) or tumor-blood (about 14%) pairs, consistent with antigen-driven expansion. Only the TCR beta chain was sequenced, which likely underestimates true repertoire diversity because unpaired alpha chains were not captured. The top 250 clones accounted for a significantly greater share of the repertoire in tumors than in blood (p = 0.039).

Total RNA and DNA were co-extracted from 20-30 mg of bulk tissue with the AllPrep DNA/RNA mini kit, without cell sorting. Between late 2015 and early 2016, roughly 5 patients in China with histopathologically diagnosed primary liver carcinoma had their tumors surgically resected. Chronic HBV infection was present in the patients, and the patients were treatment-naive at sampling. Each tumor was sampled at five spatially separated regions: the tumor centre plus the superior, inferior, left-lateral and right-lateral poles. Histology showed that every tumor sample contained more than 85% viable tumor cells. Pieces of fresh tumor and adjacent tissue were cut in half, with one half kept in RNAlater at -80 degrees C and the other half sent for histology. A constant-region primer and ProtoScript II reverse transcriptase were used to reverse-transcribe TCRbeta-specific cDNA from approximately 450 ng total RNA. Three nested multiplex PCR rounds, following a slightly modified ARM-PCR procedure, were used to build the TCRbeta libraries. Each of the first two PCR rounds ran for 9 to 11 cycles using multiplex TRBV1-TRBV30 forward primers together with a Cbeta reverse primer. Sample barcodes and Illumina adapters were added in a final 25-cycle PCR using Deep VentR polymerase. Before sequencing, amplicons of 200-500 bp were purified from gel using a QIAquick gel extraction kit. TCRbeta amplicons were sequenced on an Illumina HiSeq 2500 with 250-bp paired-end reads. As for the authors' bioinformatics: Quality trimming of reads was performed with Trimmomatic v0.33, and paired reads were merged with FLASH v1.2.11 so that full CDR3 sequences could be recovered. MiGEC v1.2.1b assigned V, D and J germline segments to the rearranged TCRbeta sequences. Clonotype statistics, along with Shannon-Wiener diversity indices, were calculated using VDJtools v1.0.0. Except for diversity analysis, only the 250 most abundant clonotypes of each sample were used in subsequent analyses to reduce sampling bias. TCRdb trimmed the raw reads at Q25, called clones with MiXCR and kept productive beta chains. Entries are consolidated by CDR3 protein sequence, retaining the most common genes and DNA. The V and J calls here are based on TCRdb, not the publication. A total of tens of thousands of distinct CDR3 sequences appear in this sample, about 65% of them only once. 35% to 45% of the sample goes to the ten largest clones.

The germline V gene provides CDR1 MNHEY and CDR2 SVGEGT. The CDR3 runs 17 amino acids, cysteine and phenylalanine included. The only DNA kept is the CDR3, 51 bases in frame from the first base. This clonotype has just one count. The antigen this receptor binds is unknown. Germline is not matched at one junction end, which may reflect a read error. This clonotype was obtained from a man aged 35 to 55 with primary liver carcinoma and hepatitis B virus infection. Recombination connected TRBV6-2 or TRBV6-3 to TRBJ1-5; matching of 6 bases hints at TRBD1 as the D gene. Sequencing was performed on liver tumor tissue from sampling region 1. Explained via the paper, the cell subset or site label denotes: tumor region T1, superior pole. The CDR3 amino acid sequence is: CASTPTVGAYSNQSQHF. The DNA sequence is given as TGTGCCAGCACCCCTACAGTGGGGGCGTATAGCAATCAGTCCCAACATTTT.